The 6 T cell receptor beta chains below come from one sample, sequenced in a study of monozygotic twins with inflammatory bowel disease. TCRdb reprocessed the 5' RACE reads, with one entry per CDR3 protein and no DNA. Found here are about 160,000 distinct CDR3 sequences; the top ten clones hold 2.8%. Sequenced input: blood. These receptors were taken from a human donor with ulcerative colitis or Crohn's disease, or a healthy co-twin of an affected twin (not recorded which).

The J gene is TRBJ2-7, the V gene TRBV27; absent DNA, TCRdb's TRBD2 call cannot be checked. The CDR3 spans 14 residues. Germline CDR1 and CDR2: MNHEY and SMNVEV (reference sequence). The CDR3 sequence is CATRAGLAGGEQYF.

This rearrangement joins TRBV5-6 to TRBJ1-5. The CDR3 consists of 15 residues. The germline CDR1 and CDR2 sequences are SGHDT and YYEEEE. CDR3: CASSWGGGFNQPQHF.

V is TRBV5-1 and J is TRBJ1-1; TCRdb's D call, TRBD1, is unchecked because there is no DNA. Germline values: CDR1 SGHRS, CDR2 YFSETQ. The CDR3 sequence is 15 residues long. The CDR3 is CASRVDPRGNTEAFF.

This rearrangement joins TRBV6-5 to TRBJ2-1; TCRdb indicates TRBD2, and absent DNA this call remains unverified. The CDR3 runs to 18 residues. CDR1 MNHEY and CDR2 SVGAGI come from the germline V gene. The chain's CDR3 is CASSYPVMGLASYNEQFF.

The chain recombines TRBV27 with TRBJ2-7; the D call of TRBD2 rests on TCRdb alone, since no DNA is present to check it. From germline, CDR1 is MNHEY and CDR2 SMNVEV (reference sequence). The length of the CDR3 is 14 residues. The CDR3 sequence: CASLPLGREGIQYF.

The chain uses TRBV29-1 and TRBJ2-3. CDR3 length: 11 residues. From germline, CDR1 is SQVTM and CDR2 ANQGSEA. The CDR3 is CSGRHTDTQYF.